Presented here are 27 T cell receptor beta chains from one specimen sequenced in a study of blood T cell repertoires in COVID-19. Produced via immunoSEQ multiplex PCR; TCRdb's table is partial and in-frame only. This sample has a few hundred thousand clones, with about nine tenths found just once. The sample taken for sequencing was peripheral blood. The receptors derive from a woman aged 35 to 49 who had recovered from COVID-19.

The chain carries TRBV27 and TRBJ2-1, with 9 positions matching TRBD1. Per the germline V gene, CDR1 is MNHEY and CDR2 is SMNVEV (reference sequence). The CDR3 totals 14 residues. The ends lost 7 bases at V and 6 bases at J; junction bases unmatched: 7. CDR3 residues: CASTTGGLANEQFF. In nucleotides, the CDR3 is TGTGCCAGCACCACAGGGGGCTTGGCCAATGAGCAGTTCTTC.

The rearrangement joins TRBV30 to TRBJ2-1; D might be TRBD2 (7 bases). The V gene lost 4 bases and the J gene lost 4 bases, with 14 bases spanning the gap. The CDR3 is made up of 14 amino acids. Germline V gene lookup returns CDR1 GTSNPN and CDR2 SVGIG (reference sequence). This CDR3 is CAWKGGGSYNEQFF. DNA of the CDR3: TGTGCCTGGAAAGGGGGGGGCTCGTACAATGAGCAGTTCTTC.

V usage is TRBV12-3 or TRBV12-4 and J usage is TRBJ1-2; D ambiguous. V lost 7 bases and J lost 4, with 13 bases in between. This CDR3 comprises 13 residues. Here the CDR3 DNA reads TGTGCCAGCACCCCTCCGGGAGCCTATGGCTACACCTTC. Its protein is CASTPPGAYGYTF.

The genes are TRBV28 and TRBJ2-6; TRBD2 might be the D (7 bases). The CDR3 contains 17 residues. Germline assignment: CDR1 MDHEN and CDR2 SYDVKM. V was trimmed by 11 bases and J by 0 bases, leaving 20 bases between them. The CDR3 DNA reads TGTGCCGTAATAGGGGGGGCGGCGTACTCTGGGGCCAACGTCCTGACTTTC. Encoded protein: CAVIGGAAYSGANVLTF.

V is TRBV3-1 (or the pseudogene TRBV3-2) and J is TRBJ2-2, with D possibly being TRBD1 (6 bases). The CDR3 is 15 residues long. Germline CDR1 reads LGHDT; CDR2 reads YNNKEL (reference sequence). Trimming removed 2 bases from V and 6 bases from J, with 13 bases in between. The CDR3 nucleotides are TGTGCCAGCAGCCAACTTGGAGAGGGGGCCGGGGAGCTGTTTTTT. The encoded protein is CASSQLGEGAGELFF.

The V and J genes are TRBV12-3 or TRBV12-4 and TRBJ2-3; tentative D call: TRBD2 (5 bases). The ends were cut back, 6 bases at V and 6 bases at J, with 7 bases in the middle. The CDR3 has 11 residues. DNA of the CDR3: TGTGCCAGCAGCAGGAGGGATACGCAGTATTTT. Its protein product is CASSRRDTQYF.

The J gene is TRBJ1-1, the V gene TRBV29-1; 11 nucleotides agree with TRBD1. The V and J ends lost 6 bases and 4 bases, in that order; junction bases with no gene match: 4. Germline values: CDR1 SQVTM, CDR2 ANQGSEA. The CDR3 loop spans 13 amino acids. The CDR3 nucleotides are TGCAGCGTCGGGACAGGGGGTGCCACTGAAGCTTTCTTT. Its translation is CSVGTGGATEAFF.

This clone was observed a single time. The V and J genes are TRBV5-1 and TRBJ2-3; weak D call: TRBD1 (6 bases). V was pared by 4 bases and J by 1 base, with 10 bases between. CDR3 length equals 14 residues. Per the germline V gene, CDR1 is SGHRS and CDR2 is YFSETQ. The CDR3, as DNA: TGCGCCAGCAGCCCTAGGACAGGCACAGATACGCAGTATTTT. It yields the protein CASSPRTGTDTQYF.

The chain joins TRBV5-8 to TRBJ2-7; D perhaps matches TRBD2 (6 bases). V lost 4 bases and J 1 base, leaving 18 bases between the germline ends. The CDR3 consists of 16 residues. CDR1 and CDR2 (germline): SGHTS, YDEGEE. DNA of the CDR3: TGTGCCAGCAGCCTACCAACCGGGACTGCGTCCTACGAGCAGTACTTC. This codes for CASSLPTGTASYEQYF.

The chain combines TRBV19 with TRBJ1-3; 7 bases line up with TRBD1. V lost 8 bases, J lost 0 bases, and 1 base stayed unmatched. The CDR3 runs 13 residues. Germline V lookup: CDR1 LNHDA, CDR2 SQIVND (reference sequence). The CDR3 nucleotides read TGTGCCAGTGGGGACAGCTCTGGAAACACCATATATTTT. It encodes CASGDSSGNTIYF. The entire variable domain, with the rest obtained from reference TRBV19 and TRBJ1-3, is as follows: DGGITQSPKYLFRKEGQNVTLSCEQNLNHDAMYWYRQDPGQGLRLIYYSQIVNDFQKGDIAEGYSVSREKKESFPLTVTSAQKNPTAFYLCASGDSSGNTIYFGEGSWLTVV.

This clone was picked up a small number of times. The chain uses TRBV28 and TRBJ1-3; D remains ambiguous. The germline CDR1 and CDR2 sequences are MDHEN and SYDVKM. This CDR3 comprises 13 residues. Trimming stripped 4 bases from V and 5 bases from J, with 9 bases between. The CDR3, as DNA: TGTGCCAGCAGTTCCGACACGCGAAACACCATATATTTT. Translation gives CASSSDTRNTIYF. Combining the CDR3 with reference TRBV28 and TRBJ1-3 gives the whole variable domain DVKVTQSSRYLVKRTGEKVFLECVQDMDHENMFWYRQDPGLGLRLIYFSYDVKMKEKGDIPEGYSVSREKKERFSLILESASTNQTSMYLCASSSDTRNTIYFGEGSWLTVV.

CDR3 region: CSVAGTGDPSSTDTQYF. The CDR3 nucleotides are TGCAGCGTGGCCGGGACAGGGGACCCTTCGAGCACAGATACGCAGTATTTT. This rearrangement joins TRBV29-1 to TRBJ2-3; TRBD1 agrees at 10 bases. The CDR3 extends over 17 amino acids. Unmatched junction bases numbered 12, after V lost 6 bases and J lost 0 bases. Germline lookup yields CDR1 SQVTM and CDR2 ANQGSEA.

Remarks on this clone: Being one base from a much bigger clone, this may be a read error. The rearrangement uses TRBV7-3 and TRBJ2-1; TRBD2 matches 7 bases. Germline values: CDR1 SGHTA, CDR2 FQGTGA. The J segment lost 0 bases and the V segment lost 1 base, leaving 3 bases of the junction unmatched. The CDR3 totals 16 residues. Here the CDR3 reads CASSLIGGDSYNEQFF. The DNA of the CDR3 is TGTGCCAGCAGCTTAATTGGGGGGGACTCCTACAATGAGCAGTTCTTC. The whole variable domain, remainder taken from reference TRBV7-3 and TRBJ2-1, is GAGVSQTPSNKVTEKGKYVELRCDPISGHTALYWYRQSLGQGPEFLIYFQGTGAADDSGLPNDRFFAVRPEGSVSTLKIQRTERGDSAVYLCASSLIGGDSYNEQFFGPGTRLTVL.

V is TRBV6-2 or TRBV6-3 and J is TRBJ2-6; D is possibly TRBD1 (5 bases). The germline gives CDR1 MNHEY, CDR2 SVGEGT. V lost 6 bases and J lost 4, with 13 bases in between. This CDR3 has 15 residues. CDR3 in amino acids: CASSPQGRGANVLTF. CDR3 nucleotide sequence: TGTGCCAGCAGCCCCCAGGGTCGGGGGGCCAACGTCCTGACTTTC.

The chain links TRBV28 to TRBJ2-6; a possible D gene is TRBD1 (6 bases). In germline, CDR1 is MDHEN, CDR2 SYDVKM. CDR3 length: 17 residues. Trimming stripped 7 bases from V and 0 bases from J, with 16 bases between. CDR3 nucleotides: TGTGCCAGCACCCCACAGGGTTGGAGCTCTGGGGCCAACGTCCTGACTTTC. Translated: CASTPQGWSSGANVLTF.

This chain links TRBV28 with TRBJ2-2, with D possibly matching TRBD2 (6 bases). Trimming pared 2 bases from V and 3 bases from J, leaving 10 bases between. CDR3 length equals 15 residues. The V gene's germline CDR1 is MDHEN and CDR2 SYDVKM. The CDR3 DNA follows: TGTGCCAGCAGTTTAGGGTGGGGGGACACCGGGGAGCTGTTTTTT. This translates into CASSLGWGDTGELFF.

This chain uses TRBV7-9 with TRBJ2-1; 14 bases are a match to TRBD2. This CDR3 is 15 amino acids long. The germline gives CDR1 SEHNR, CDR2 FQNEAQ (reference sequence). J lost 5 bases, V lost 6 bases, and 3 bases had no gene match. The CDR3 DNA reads TGTGCCAGCAGTCTGGGACTAGCGGGAGACAATGAGCAGTTCTTC. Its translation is CASSLGLAGDNEQFF.

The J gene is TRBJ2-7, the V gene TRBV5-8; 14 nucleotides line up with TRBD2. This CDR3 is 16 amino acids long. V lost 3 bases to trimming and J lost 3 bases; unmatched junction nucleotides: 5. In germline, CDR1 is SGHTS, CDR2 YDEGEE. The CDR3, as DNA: TGTGCCAGCAGCTCGCTGGGACTAGCGGGAGTCTACGAGCAGTACTTC. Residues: CASSSLGLAGVYEQYF. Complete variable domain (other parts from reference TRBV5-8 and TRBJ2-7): EAGVTQSPTHLIKTRGQQATLRCSPISGHTSVYWYQQALGLGLQFLLWYDEGEERNRGNFPPRFSGRQFPNYSSELNVNALELEDSALYLCASSSLGLAGVYEQYFGPGTRLTVT.

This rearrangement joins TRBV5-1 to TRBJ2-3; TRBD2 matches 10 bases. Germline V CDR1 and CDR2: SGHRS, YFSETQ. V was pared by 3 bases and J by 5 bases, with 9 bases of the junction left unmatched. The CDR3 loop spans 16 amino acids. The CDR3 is CASSSKTSGFGDTQYF. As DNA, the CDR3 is TGCGCCAGCAGCTCTAAGACTAGCGGGTTTGGAGATACGCAGTATTTT.

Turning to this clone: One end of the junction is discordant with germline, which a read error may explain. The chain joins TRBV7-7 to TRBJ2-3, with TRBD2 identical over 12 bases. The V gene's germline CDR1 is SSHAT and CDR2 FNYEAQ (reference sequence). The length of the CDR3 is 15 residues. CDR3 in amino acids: CASSSGLAGTDTQYF. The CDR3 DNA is TGTGCTAGCAGCTCCGGACTAGCGGGAACAGATACGCAGTATTTT.

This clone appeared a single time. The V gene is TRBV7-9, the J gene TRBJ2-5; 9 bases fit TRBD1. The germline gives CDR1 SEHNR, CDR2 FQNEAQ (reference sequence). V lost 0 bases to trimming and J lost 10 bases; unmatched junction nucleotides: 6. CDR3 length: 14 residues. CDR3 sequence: CASSLAGGQGRQYF. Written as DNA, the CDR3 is TGTGCCAGCAGCTTAGCGGGGGGACAGGGACGCCAGTACTTC.

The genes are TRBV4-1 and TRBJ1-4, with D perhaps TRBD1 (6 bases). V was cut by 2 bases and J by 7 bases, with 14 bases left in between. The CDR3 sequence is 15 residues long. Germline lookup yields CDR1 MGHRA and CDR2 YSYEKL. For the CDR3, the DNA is TGCGCCAGCAGCCAATGGGTCAGGGGCGGTGAAAAACTGTTTTTT. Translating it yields CASSQWVRGGEKLFF.

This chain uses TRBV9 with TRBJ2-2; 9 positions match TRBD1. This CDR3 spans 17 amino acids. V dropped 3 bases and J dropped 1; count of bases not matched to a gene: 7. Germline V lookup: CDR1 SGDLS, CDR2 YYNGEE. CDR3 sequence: CASSAPPGQGNTGELFF. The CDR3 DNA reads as TGTGCCAGCAGCGCACCCCCGGGACAGGGGAACACCGGGGAGCTGTTTTTT.

CDR3 nucleotides: TGTGCCAGCAGTTTCCAGGGGGACACTGAAGCTTTCTTT. This translates into CASSFQGDTEAFF. The chain recombines TRBV27 with TRBJ1-1; 7 nucleotides align to TRBD1. The CDR3 sequence is 13 residues long. CDR1 and CDR2 from the germline V gene are MNHEY and SMNVEV (reference sequence). V was clipped by 3 bases and J by 3 bases; unmatched bases: 1.

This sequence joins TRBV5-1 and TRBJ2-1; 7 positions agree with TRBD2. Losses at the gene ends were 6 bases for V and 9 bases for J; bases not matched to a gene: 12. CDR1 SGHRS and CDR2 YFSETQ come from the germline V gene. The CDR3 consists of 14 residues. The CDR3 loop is CASTPPSGTGEQFF. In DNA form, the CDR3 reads TGCGCCAGCACACCTCCTAGCGGAACGGGTGAGCAGTTCTTC.

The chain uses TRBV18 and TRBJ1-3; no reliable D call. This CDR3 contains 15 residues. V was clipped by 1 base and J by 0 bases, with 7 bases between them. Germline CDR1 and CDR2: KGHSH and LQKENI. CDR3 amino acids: CASSPREDSGNTIYF. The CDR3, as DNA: TGTGCCAGCTCACCACGAGAAGACTCTGGAAACACCATATATTTT. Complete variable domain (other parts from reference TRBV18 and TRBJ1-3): NAGVMQNPRHLVRRRGQEARLRCSPMKGHSHVYWYRQLPEEGLKFMVYLQKENIIDESGMPKERFSAEFPKEGPSILRIQQVVRGDSAAYFCASSPREDSGNTIYFGEGSWLTVV.

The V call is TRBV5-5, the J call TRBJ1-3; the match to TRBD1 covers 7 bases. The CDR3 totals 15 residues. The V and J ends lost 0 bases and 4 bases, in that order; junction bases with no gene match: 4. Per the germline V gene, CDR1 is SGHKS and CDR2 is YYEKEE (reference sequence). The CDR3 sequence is CASSLAPGGGNTIYF. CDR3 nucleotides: TGTGCCAGCAGCTTGGCCCCAGGGGGGGGAAACACCATATATTTT.